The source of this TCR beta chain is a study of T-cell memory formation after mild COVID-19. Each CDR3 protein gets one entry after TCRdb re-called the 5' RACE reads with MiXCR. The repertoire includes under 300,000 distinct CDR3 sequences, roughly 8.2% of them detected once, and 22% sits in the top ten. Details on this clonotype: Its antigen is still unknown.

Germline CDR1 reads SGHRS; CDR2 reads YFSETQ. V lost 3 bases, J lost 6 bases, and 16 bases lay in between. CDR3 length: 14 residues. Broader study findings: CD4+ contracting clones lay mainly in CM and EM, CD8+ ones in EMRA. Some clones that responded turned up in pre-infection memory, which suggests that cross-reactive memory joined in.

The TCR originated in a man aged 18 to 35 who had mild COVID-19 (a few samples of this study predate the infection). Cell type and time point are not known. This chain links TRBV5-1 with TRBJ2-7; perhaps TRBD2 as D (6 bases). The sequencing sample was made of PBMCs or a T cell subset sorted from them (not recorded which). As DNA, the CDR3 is TGCGCCAGCAGCTACCCGAGGAGGGAAGGCGAGCAGTACGTC. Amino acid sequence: CASSYPRREGEQYV.